These T cell receptor beta chains were read from a single sample in a study of cytomegalovirus exposure and HLA in healthy donors. This table comes from immunoSEQ multiplex PCR, and its TCRdb copy is limited to in-frame clones, with some not included. There are some 150,000 clones in the sample; over 65% occur only once, and about 2% lies in the top ten. Input material: PBMCs. The receptors derive from a female donor in good health and CMV-seropositive. Each CDR3 is given with its conserved first and last residue. A D gene is named only where the DNA matches it firmly. The size of a clone is reported for some rows only, either as once, few or many, or as a class for expanded clones.

J gene | clone size | D gene | V gene | CDR3 DNA | CDR3 protein
TRBJ1-2 | few | NA | TRBV5-6 | TGTGCCAGCAGTGGACAGTACGGCTATGGCTACACCTTC | CASSGQYGYGYTF
TRBJ2-7 | NA | TRBD1 | TRBV5-1 | TGCGCCAGCAGCTTGGGACAGGGGGCGAGCGCTGGCTACGAGCAGTACTTC | CASSLGQGASAGYEQYF
TRBJ1-4 | NA | TRBD1 | TRBV6-1 | TGTGCCAGCTCCTGGACAGGAGCGGAAAAACTGTTTTTT | CASSWTGAEKLFF
TRBJ2-3 | NA | NA | TRBV7-8 | TGTGCCAGCAGCTTAGGAATGGGGGGATACACAGATACGCAGTATTTT | CASSLGMGGYTDTQYF
TRBJ1-5 | few | NA | TRBV6-6 | TGTGCCACGCAAGCGGGGAATCAGCCCCAGCATTTT | CATQAGNQPQHF
TRBJ2-5 | NA | NA | TRBV5-1 | TGCGCCAGCAGCTTTGGCCGGGACCAAGAGACCCAGTACTTC | CASSFGRDQETQYF
TRBJ1-1 | NA | NA | TRBV28 | TGTGCCAGCAGTTTGTCTACAGGGCCTGAAGCTTTCTTT | CASSLSTGPEAFF
TRBJ1-3 | NA | TRBD1 | TRBV6-5 | TGTGCCAGTTCGACAGGGAATGGAAACACCATATATTTT | CASSTGNGNTIYF
TRBJ2-1 | NA | TRBD2 | TRBV4-1 | TGCGCCAGCAGCCAAGCCCTGGGCGGCGGGAGTTATAATGAGCAGTTCTTC | CASSQALGGGSYNEQFF
TRBJ2-4 | NA | NA | TRBV12-5 | TGTGCTAGTGGTTTGGTTACCCGGTACTTAGCCAAAAACATTCAGTACTTC | CASGLVTRYLAKNIQYF
TRBJ2-7 | NA | NA | TRBV2 | TGTGCCAGCACGTTTCAAAAATCTAACGGGCAGTACTTC | CASTFQKSNGQYF
TRBJ2-7 | NA | NA | TRBV5-1 | TGCGCCAGCACGGACAGCTACGAGCAGTACTTC | CASTDSYEQYF
TRBJ1-5 | NA | NA | TRBV13 | TGTGCCAGCAGCTTAGGCGAAAAGGGGGGGGGCAATCAGCCCCAGCATTTT | CASSLGEKGGGNQPQHF
TRBJ1-1 | NA | NA | TRBV5-5 | TGTGCCAGCAGCTTGGCCCAGGGCATGAACACTGAAGCTTTCTTT | CASSLAQGMNTEAFF
TRBJ1-6 | NA | NA | TRBV5-4 | TGTGCCAGCAGACCAGTGGGGGCGCAGAATTCACCCCTCCACTTT | CASRPVGAQNSPLHF
TRBJ2-4 | NA | TRBD1 | TRBV7-9 | TGTGCCAGCAGCTTTCCGGGACAGGGGGCTGAGGGCATTCAGTACTTC | CASSFPGQGAEGIQYF
TRBJ1-2 | few | TRBD1 | TRBV5-6 | TGTGCCAGCAGCTTGGACAGGGGCTATGGCTACACCTTC | CASSLDRGYGYTF
TRBJ2-1 | NA | NA | TRBV10-1 | TGCGCCAGCAGTGTTGGGGGGTCCTACAATGAGCAGTTCTTC | CASSVGGSYNEQFF
TRBJ2-1 | NA | TRBD2 | TRBV7-2 | TGTGCCAGCAGCTTCGGGACTAGCTACAATGAGCAGTTCTTC | CASSFGTSYNEQFF
TRBJ2-3 | NA | TRBD2 | TRBV19 | TGTGCCAGTAGTATACAGAGCGGGAGAAGGTCAGATACGCAGTATTTT | CASSIQSGRRSDTQYF
TRBJ2-7 | NA | TRBD2 | TRBV7-9 | TGTGCCAGCAGCTTAGTCCCCAGCGGGGGAAGCGAGCAGTACTTC | CASSLVPSGGSEQYF
TRBJ1-1 | NA | NA | TRBV11-2 | TGTGCCAGCAGCTTGGTATGGTCCGGTCACACTGAAGCTTTCTTT | CASSLVWSGHTEAFF
TRBJ1-1 | NA | NA | TRBV6-1 | TGTGCCAGCCGGAGAACTGAAGCTTTCTTT | CASRRTEAFF
TRBJ1-1 | NA | TRBD1 | TRBV5-8 | TGTGCCAGCAAGAACAGGGGGCTAACCGACATGAACACTGAAGCTTTCTTT | CASKNRGLTDMNTEAFF
TRBJ2-3 | NA | NA | TRBV4-1 | TGCGCCAGCAGCCAAGGATGGTGGTACAGGGAAGGTGACACAGATACGCAGTATTTT | CASSQGWWYREGDTDTQYF
TRBJ2-5 | NA | NA | TRBV14 | TGTGCCAGCAGCCAGGGGGCGTGGGAGACCCAGTACTTC | CASSQGAWETQYF
TRBJ2-5 | NA | NA | TRBV2 | TGTGCCAGCAGTGCAGACCTTATGAGGGAGACCCAGTACTTC | CASSADLMRETQYF
TRBJ2-7 | NA | NA | TRBV2 | TGCGCCAGCAGTGAAGTGGGCCGGTTCTCCTACGAGCAGTACTTC | CASSEVGRFSYEQYF
TRBJ2-1 | NA | TRBD2 | TRBV7-7 | TGTGCCAGCAGTACTAGCGGCGACACCTACAATGAGCAGTTCTTC | CASSTSGDTYNEQFF
TRBJ2-1 | NA | TRBD1 | TRBV7-2 | TGTGCCAGCAGCTTAATGCAGGGGGCCTCCTACAATGAGCAGTTCTTC | CASSLMQGASYNEQFF
TRBJ2-1 | NA | TRBD2 | TRBV7-8 | TGTGCCAGCAGCCCACTTCGCGGGGGGGACAATGAGCAGTTCTTC | CASSPLRGGDNEQFF
TRBJ1-1 | NA | NA | TRBV7-9 | TGTGCCAGCAGCTTATCTGGAGGGGTTCACACTGAAGCTTTCTTT | CASSLSGGVHTEAFF
TRBJ1-2 | NA | TRBD1 | TRBV10-3 | TGTGCCATCAGTGACGTCCTTACAGGGGGCCTCAGCTACACCTTC | CAISDVLTGGLSYTF
TRBJ1-4 | NA | NA | TRBV6-5 | TGTGCCAGTAAGACGGACTCAACTAATGAAAAACTGTTTTTT | CASKTDSTNEKLFF
TRBJ1-1 | NA | TRBD1 | TRBV25-1 | TGTGCCAGCAGTAAAACGACAGGGAAGTTAACTGAAGCTTTCTTT | CASSKTTGKLTEAFF
TRBJ1-2 | NA | NA | TRBV6-5 | TGTGCCAGCATGGAGGACGGTAACTATGGCTACACCTTC | CASMEDGNYGYTF
TRBJ2-3 | NA | TRBD2 | TRBV7-9 | TGTGCCAGCAGCGCTAGCGGGAGAGCAGATACGCAGTATTTT | CASSASGRADTQYF
TRBJ1-5 | NA | TRBD1 | TRBV6-6 | TGTGCCAGCAGCCGGACAGGAGATAGCAATCAGCCCCAGCATTTT | CASSRTGDSNQPQHF